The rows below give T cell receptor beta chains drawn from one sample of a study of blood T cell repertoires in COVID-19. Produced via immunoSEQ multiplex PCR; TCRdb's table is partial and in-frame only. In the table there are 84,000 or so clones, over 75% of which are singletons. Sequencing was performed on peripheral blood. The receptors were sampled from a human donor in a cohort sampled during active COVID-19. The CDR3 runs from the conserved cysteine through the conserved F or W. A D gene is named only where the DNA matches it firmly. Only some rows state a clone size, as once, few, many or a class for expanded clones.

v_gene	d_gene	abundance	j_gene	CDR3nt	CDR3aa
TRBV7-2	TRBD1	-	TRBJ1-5	TGTGCCAGCAGCCCAGGGGGCGGGGCTGGCAATCAGCCCCAGCATTTT	CASSPGGGAGNQPQHF
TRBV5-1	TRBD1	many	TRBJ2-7	TGCGCCAGCAGCACCGACAGGGCGTCCTACGAGCAGTACTTC	CASSTDRASYEQYF
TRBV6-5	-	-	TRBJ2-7	TGTGCCAGCAGTCCCAGGGGTCCGGACGAGCAGTACTTC	CASSPRGPDEQYF
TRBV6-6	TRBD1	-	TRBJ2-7	TGTGCCAGCAGTTACGACAGGGGGGAGCAGTACTTC	CASSYDRGEQYF
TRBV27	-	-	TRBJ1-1	TGTGCCAGCCATACCTGGGGGGGCGACACTGAAGCTTTCTTT	CASHTWGGDTEAFF
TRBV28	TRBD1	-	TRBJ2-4	TGTGCCAGCAGTTCAGGACAGGGGGCCAACATTCAGTACTTC	CASSSGQGANIQYF
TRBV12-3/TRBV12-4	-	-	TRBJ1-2	TGTGCCAGCAGTTTAAGGAGGTCCTATGGCTACACCTTC	CASSLRRSYGYTF
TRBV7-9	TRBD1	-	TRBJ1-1	TGTGCCAGCAGACAAGGGACAGCCACTGAAGCTTTCTTT	CASRQGTATEAFF
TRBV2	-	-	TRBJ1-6	TGTGCCAGCAGTGATGTGCGGTCACCCCTCCACTTT	CASSDVRSPLHF
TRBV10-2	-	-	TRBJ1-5	TGCGCCAGCCTCGCTAGAGGGCATTTT	CASLARGHF
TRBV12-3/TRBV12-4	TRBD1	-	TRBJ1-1	TGTGCCAGCAGCCGACAGGGGAGCACTGAAGCTTTCTTT	CASSRQGSTEAFF
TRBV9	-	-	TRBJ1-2	TGTGCCAGCACCACAGGGCTCAGCACCTATGGCTACACCTTC	CASTTGLSTYGYTF